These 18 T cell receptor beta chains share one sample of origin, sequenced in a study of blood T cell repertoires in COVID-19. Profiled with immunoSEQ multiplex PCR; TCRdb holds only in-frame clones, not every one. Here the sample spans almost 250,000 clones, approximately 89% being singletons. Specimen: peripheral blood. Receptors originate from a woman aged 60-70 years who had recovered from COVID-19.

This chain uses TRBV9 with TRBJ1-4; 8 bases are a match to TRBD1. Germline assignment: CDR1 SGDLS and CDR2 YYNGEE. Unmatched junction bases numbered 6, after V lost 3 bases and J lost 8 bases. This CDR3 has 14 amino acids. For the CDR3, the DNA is TGTGCCAGCAGCGAAGGACAGGGTTTCGAAAAACTGTTTTTT. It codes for CASSEGQGFEKLFF.

The CDR3 DNA follows: TGCAGTGCCGGAGGGGGGGTGGCCCAGTACTTC. Residues: CSAGGGVAQYF. The V gene is TRBV20-1, the J gene TRBJ2-5; tentatively, D is TRBD2 (7 bases). The CDR3 contains 11 residues. The V end lost 6 bases, the J end lost 9 bases, and 14 bases lay between the germline ends. The V gene's germline CDR1 is DFQATT and CDR2 SNEGSKA (reference sequence).

CDR3 protein: CAISESKGAPDTQYF. The CDR3, as DNA: TGTGCCATCAGTGAGTCCAAGGGGGCCCCAGATACGCAGTATTTT. This rearrangement joins TRBV10-3 to TRBJ2-3, with 7 bases matching TRBD1. The CDR3 loop spans 15 amino acids. The trim removed 0 bases at V and 4 bases at J, leaving 4 bases unmatched. Germline assignment: CDR1 ENHRY and CDR2 SYGVKD.

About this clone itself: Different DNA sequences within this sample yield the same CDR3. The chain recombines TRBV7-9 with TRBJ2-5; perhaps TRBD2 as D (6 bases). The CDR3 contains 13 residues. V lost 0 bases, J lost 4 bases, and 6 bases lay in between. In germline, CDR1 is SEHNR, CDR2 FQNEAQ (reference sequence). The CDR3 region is CASSLAGGETQYF. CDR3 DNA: TGTGCCAGCAGCTTAGCGGGAGGAGAGACCCAGTACTTC. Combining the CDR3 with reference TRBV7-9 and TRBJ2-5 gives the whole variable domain DTGVSQNPRHKITKRGQNVTFRCDPISEHNRLYWYRQTLGQGPEFLTYFQNEAQLEKSRLLSDRFSAERPKGSFSTLEIQRTEQGDSAMYLCASSLAGGETQYFGPGTRLLVL.

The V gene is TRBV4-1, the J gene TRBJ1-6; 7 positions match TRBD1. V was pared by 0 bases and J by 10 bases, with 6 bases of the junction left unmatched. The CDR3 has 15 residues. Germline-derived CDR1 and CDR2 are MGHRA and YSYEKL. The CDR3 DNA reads TGCGCCAGCAGCCAAGATTCAGGGGGAATCTCACCCCTCCACTTT. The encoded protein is CASSQDSGGISPLHF.

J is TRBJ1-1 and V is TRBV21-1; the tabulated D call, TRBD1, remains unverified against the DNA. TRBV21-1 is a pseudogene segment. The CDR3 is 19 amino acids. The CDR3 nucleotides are TGTGCCAGCACCCCCCTTTTCGACAGGGGCCGGGCGGGGAACACTGAAGCTTTCTTT. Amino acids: CASTPLFDRGRAGNTEAFF.

CDR3 region: CASSFATDEKLFF. In DNA form, the CDR3 reads TGTGCCAGCAGTTTCGCAACGGATGAAAAACTGTTTTTT. This chain links TRBV12-3 or TRBV12-4 with TRBJ1-4; D not resolved. The CDR3 runs to 13 residues. Trimming shortened V by 3 bases and J by 6 bases, and 8 bases separated the two germline ends.

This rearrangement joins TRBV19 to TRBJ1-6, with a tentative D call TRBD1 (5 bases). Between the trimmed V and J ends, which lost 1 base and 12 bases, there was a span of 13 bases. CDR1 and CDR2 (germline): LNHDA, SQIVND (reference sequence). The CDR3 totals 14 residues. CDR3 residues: CASSIGQGIGPLHF. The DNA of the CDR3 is TGTGCCAGTAGTATAGGGCAGGGAATTGGACCCCTCCACTTT. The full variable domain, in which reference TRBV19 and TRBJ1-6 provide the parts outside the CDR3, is DGGITQSPKYLFRKEGQNVTLSCEQNLNHDAMYWYRQDPGQGLRLIYYSQIVNDFQKGDIAEGYSVSREKKESFPLTVTSAQKNPTAFYLCASSIGQGIGPLHFGNGTRLTVT.

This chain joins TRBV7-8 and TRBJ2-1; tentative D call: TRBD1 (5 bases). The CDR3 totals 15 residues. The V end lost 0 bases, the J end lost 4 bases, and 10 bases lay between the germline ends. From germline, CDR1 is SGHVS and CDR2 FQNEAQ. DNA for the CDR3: TGTGCCAGCAGCTTAGCCCCAGGGCTGTACAATGAGCAGTTCTTC. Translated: CASSLAPGLYNEQFF.

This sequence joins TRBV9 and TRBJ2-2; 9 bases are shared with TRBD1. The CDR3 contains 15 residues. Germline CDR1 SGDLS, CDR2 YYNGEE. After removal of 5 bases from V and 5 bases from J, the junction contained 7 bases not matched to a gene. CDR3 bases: TGTGCCAGCAGGCCCGGGACAGGGCGGACCGGGGAGCTGTTTTTT. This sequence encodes CASRPGTGRTGELFF.

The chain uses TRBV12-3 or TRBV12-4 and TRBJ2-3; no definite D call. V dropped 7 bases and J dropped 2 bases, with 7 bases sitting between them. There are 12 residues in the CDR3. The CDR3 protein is CASNPDTDTQYF. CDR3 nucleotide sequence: TGTGCCAGCAACCCAGACACAGATACGCAGTATTTT.

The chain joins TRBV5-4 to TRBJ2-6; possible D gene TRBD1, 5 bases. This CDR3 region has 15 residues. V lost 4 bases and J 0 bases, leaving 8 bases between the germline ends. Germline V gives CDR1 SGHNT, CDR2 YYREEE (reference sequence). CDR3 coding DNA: TGTGCCAGCAGCCTCAGGGACTCTGGGGCCAACGTCCTGACTTTC. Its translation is CASSLRDSGANVLTF.

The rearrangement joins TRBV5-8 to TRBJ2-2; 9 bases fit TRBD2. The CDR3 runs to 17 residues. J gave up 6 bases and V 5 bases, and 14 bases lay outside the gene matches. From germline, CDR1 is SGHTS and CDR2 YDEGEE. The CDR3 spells CASSSGLANFWSGELFF. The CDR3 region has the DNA TGTGCCAGCAGTTCGGGACTAGCAAACTTTTGGTCCGGGGAGCTGTTTTTT. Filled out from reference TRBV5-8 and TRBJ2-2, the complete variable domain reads EAGVTQSPTHLIKTRGQQATLRCSPISGHTSVYWYQQALGLGLQFLLWYDEGEERNRGNFPPRFSGRQFPNYSSELNVNALELEDSALYLCASSSGLANFWSGELFFGEGSRLTVL.

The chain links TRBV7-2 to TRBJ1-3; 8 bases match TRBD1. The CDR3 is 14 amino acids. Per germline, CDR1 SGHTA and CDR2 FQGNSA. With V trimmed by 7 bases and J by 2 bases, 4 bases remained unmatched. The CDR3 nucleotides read TGTGCCAGCACTCCGACAGGGGCTGGAAACACCATATATTTT. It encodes CASTPTGAGNTIYF.

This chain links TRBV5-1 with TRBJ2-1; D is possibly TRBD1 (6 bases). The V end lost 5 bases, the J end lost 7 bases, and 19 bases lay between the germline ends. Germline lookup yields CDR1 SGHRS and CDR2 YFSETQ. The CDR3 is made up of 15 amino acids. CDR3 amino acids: CASSLGQIGVNEQFF. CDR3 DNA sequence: TGCGCCAGCAGTTTAGGACAGATAGGGGTGAATGAGCAGTTCTTC.

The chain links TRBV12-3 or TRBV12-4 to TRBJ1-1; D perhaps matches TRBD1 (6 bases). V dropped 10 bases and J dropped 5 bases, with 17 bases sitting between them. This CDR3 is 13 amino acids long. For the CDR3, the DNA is TGTGCCACTTACGGATCCAGGGGAACTGAAGCTTTCTTT. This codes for CATYGSRGTEAFF.

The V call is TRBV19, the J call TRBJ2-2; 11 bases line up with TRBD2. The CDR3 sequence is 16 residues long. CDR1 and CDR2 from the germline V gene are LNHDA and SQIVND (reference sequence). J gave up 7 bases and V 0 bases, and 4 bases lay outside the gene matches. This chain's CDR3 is CASSIDSGGAIGELFF. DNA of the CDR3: TGTGCCAGTAGTATAGATAGCGGGGGGGCTATCGGGGAGCTGTTTTTT. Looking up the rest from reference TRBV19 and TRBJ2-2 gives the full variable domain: DGGITQSPKYLFRKEGQNVTLSCEQNLNHDAMYWYRQDPGQGLRLIYYSQIVNDFQKGDIAEGYSVSREKKESFPLTVTSAQKNPTAFYLCASSIDSGGAIGELFFGEGSRLTVL.

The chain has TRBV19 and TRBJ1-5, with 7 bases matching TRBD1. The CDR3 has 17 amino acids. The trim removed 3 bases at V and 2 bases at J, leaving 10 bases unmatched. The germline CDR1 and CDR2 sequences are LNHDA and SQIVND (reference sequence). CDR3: CASSIRDSYMGNQPQHF. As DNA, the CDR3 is TGTGCCAGTAGTATCCGGGACAGCTACATGGGCAATCAGCCCCAGCATTTT. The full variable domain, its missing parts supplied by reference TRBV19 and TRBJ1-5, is DGGITQSPKYLFRKEGQNVTLSCEQNLNHDAMYWYRQDPGQGLRLIYYSQIVNDFQKGDIAEGYSVSREKKESFPLTVTSAQKNPTAFYLCASSIRDSYMGNQPQHFGDGTRLSIL.